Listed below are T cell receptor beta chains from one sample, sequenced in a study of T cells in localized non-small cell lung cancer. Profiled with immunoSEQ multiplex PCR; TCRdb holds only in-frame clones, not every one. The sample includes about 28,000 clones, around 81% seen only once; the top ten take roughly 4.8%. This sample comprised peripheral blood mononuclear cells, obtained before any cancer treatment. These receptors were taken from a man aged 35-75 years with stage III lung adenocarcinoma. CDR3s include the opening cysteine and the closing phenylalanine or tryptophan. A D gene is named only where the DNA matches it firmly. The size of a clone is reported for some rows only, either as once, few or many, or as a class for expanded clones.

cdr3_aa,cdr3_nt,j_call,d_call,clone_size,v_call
CASRDRYNSPLHF,TGTGCCAGCAGGGACCGGTATAATTCACCCCTCCACTTT,TRBJ1-6,-,-,TRBV6-5
CASMEYSEQFF,TGCGCCAGCATGGAATATAGTGAGCAGTTCTTC,TRBJ2-1,-,-,TRBV10-2
CASGLSPGQGTGQPQHF,TGTGCTAGTGGTTTGTCACCGGGACAGGGGACGGGACAGCCCCAGCATTTT,TRBJ1-5,TRBD1,-,TRBV12-5
CASGETFPETQYF,TGTGCCAGCGGGGAAACTTTTCCAGAGACCCAGTACTTC,TRBJ2-5,-,-,TRBV6-5
CASRPVRGPPGTEAFF,TGTGCCAGCAGACCCGTACGGGGACCGCCTGGGACTGAAGCTTTCTTT,TRBJ1-1,-,-,TRBV28
CAWSVLRNTEAFF,TGTGCCTGGAGTGTACTCAGGAACACTGAAGCTTTCTTT,TRBJ1-1,-,-,TRBV30
CASSLAGGSNQPQHF,TGTGCCAGCAGCTTAGCCGGAGGGAGCAATCAGCCCCAGCATTTT,TRBJ1-5,-,once,TRBV7-9
CASSLDLQGSGGYTF,TGTGCCAGCAGCTTAGACTTGCAGGGGTCGGGAGGCTACACCTTC,TRBJ1-2,-,-,TRBV11-2
CASSRPPGEANYGYTF,TGTGCCAGCAGCCGCCCGCCGGGTGAGGCTAACTATGGCTACACCTTC,TRBJ1-2,-,-,TRBV4-2
CASSLGIGTGELFF,TGTGCCAGCAGCTTAGGAATCGGAACCGGGGAGCTGTTTTTT,TRBJ2-2,-,-,TRBV11-2
CASSISGGAGEQFF,TGTGCCAGTAGTATTTCCGGGGGGGCCGGTGAGCAGTTCTTC,TRBJ2-1,TRBD2,-,TRBV19
CASSLWGAASSPLHF,TGTGCCAGCAGTTTATGGGGCGCGGCTAGTTCACCCCTCCACTTT,TRBJ1-6,-,-,TRBV27
CASSQMGQRQNTEAFF,TGTGCCAGCAGCCAGATGGGCCAGAGACAAAACACTGAAGCTTTCTTT,TRBJ1-1,-,-,TRBV4-2
CASSYPGAYNEQFF,TGTGCCAGCAGCTACCCGGGGGCTTACAATGAGCAGTTCTTC,TRBJ2-1,-,once,TRBV7-6
CASGQVVGLNASPLHF,TGTGCCAGCGGGCAGGTGGTTGGCCTTAATGCGTCACCCCTCCACTTT,TRBJ1-6,-,-,TRBV5-8
CASSEYNRGSYEQYF,TGCGCCAGCAGTGAATATAACAGGGGCTCCTACGAGCAGTACTTC,TRBJ2-7,TRBD1,-,TRBV10-2
CAISHTGGGNIQYF,TGTGCCATCAGTCACACAGGGGGGGGAAACATTCAGTACTTC,TRBJ2-4,-,-,TRBV10-3
CASSLDSHQPQHF,TGTGCCAGCAGCTTAGATAGTCATCAGCCCCAGCATTTT,TRBJ1-5,-,few,TRBV11-2
CASSLGARAATHTGELFF,TGCGCCAGCAGCTTGGGGGCCCGGGCGGCCACTCACACCGGGGAGCTGTTTTTT,TRBJ2-2,-,-,TRBV4-1
CASSSLRGVNNEQFF,TGTGCCAGCAGCTCTCTCCGGGGAGTCAACAATGAGCAGTTCTTC,TRBJ2-1,-,once,TRBV11-2
CASSFIQGSGEQFF,TGCGCCAGCAGCTTCATCCAGGGGTCGGGAGAGCAGTTCTTC,TRBJ2-1,-,-,TRBV5-1
CSARSQTQYF,TGCAGTGCTAGAAGCCAGACCCAGTACTTC,TRBJ2-5,-,-,TRBV20-1
CSAREDYQWFF,TGCAGTGCTAGAGAGGACTATCAGTGGTTCTTC,TRBJ2-1,-,-,TRBV20-1
CASSEFSGGSTDTQYF,TGTGCCAGCAGTGAATTCTCGGGGGGGAGCACAGATACGCAGTATTTT,TRBJ2-3,TRBD2,-,TRBV25-1
CASREGYQPQHF,TGTGCCAGTCGGGAAGGGTACCAGCCCCAGCATTTT,TRBJ1-5,-,-,TRBV6-1
CASNGQDHSPLHF,TGTGCCAGCAATGGGCAGGATCATTCACCCCTCCACTTT,TRBJ1-6,-,-,TRBV2
CASSLPAGGKTDTQYF,TGTGCCAGCAGCTTGCCAGCGGGGGGGAAAACAGATACGCAGTATTTT,TRBJ2-3,TRBD2,-,TRBV5-4
CASSYYGRAGGELFF,TGTGCCAGCAGCTATTACGGCAGAGCTGGCGGGGAGCTGTTTTTT,TRBJ2-2,-,-,TRBV7-8
CASSLPGFGPLHF,TGCGCCAGCAGCTTACCAGGGTTTGGTCCCCTCCACTTT,TRBJ1-6,-,-,TRBV5-1
CASSEGYTATNEKLFF,TGTGCCAGCAGTGAAGGGTACACTGCAACTAATGAAAAACTGTTTTTT,TRBJ1-4,-,-,TRBV6-1
CAISGLNSEAFF,TGTGCCATCAGTGGCTTAAACTCTGAAGCTTTCTTT,TRBJ1-1,-,-,TRBV10-3
CASSLSGRGYGYTF,TGTGCCAGCAGCTTATCAGGGCGCGGGTATGGCTACACCTTC,TRBJ1-2,-,-,TRBV5-4
CASSQALGTGDGYTF,TGTGCCAGCAGCCAAGCCTTAGGGACAGGGGATGGCTACACCTTC,TRBJ1-2,TRBD1,few,TRBV14
CASSSLNQETQYF,TGTGCCAGCAGTTCCCTGAACCAAGAGACCCAGTACTTC,TRBJ2-5,-,-,TRBV28
CASSLRTSANTGELFF,TGTGCCAGCAGCCTTCGGACTAGCGCGAACACCGGGGAGCTGTTTTTT,TRBJ2-2,TRBD2,-,TRBV14
CASSLRDRGLGTEAFF,TGTGCCAGTAGTTTACGGGACAGGGGGCTAGGCACTGAAGCTTTCTTT,TRBJ1-1,TRBD1,once,TRBV19
CASSLLQGAYGYTF,TGTGCCAGCAGCTTGTTACAGGGGGCCTATGGCTACACCTTC,TRBJ1-2,TRBD1,-,TRBV5-4
CASSFRVGVYEQYF,TGTGCCAGCAGCTTTAGGGTAGGGGTTTACGAGCAGTACTTC,TRBJ2-7,-,-,TRBV7-9
CASSLWGGVQFF,TGTGCCAGCAGCCTTTGGGGCGGGGTCCAGTTCTTC,TRBJ2-1,-,-,TRBV7-2
CASSLSIPGLEQFF,TGTGCCAGCAGCTTGTCTATCCCGGGGTTGGAGCAGTTCTTC,TRBJ2-1,-,-,TRBV7-9
CASSLRQGGSSEQFF,TGTGCCAGCAGCTTGAGGCAGGGAGGATCCAGTGAGCAGTTCTTC,TRBJ2-1,-,-,TRBV11-2
CASSAGPLNTGELFF,TGTGCCAGCAGCGCCGGACCTCTAAACACCGGGGAGCTGTTTTTT,TRBJ2-2,-,-,TRBV5-4
CAWSEFPGGNQPQHF,TGTGCCTGGAGTGAGTTCCCAGGGGGCAATCAGCCCCAGCATTTT,TRBJ1-5,-,-,TRBV30
CASSLEAGPSQYF,TGTGCCAGCAGCTTAGAAGCAGGGCCCAGCCAGTACTTC,TRBJ2-7,-,-,TRBV7-2
CASSPQGGSGETQYF,TGTGCCAGCTCACCGCAAGGGGGTTCGGGAGAGACCCAGTACTTC,TRBJ2-5,-,-,TRBV18
CASSSAGQPSMPQHF,TGTGCCAGTAGTTCGGCCGGGCAACCATCTATGCCCCAGCATTTT,TRBJ1-5,-,-,TRBV19
CASSQEIQRNTEAFF,TGTGCCAGCAGCCAAGAGATCCAAAGGAACACTGAAGCTTTCTTT,TRBJ1-1,-,-,TRBV4-2
CASSLGDTPDYGYTF,TGCGCCAGCAGCTTGGGAGACACCCCTGACTATGGCTACACCTTC,TRBJ1-2,-,-,TRBV5-1
CASSKEWERAGELFF,TGTGCCAGCAGCAAGGAGTGGGAGAGGGCCGGGGAGCTGTTTTTT,TRBJ2-2,-,-,TRBV5-4
CASSPRLAGHTDTQYF,TGTGCCAGCAGCCCCCGACTAGCGGGACACACAGATACGCAGTATTTT,TRBJ2-3,TRBD2,-,TRBV5-4
CASGGQGGTDTQYF,TGTGCTAGTGGAGGACAGGGGGGCACAGATACGCAGTATTTT,TRBJ2-3,TRBD1,-,TRBV12-5
CASSLPSGTDTQYF,TGCGCCAGCAGCTTGCCCAGCGGCACAGATACGCAGTATTTT,TRBJ2-3,-,-,TRBV5-1
CASSLDGNQPQHF,TGTGCCAGCAGTCTAGACGGAAATCAGCCCCAGCATTTT,TRBJ1-5,-,-,TRBV7-9